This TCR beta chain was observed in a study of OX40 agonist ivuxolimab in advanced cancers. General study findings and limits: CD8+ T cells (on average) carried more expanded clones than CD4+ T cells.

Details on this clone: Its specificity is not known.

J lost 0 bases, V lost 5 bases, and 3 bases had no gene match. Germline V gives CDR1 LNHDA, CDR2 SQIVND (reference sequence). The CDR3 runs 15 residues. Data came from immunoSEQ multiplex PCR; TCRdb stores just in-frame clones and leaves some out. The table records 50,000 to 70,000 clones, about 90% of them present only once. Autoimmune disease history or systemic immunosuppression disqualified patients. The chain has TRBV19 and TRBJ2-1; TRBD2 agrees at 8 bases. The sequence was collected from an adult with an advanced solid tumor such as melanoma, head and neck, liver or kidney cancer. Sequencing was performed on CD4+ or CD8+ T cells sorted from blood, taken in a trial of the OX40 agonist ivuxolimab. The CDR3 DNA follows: TGTGCCAGTAGTGCAAGCGGGAGCTCCTACAATGAGCAGTTCTTC. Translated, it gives CASSASGSSYNEQFF.